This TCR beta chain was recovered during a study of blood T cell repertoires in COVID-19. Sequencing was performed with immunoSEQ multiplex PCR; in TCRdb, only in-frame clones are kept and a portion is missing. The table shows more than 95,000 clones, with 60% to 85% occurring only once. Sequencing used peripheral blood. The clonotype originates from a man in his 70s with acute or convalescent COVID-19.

The CDR3 DNA sequence: TGCAGTGCTAGACATGATTCACCCCTCCACTTT. This gives the protein CSARHDSPLHF. The chain uses TRBV20-1 and TRBJ1-6; D is uncertain. CDR3 length: 11 amino acids. Per the germline V gene, CDR1 is DFQATT and CDR2 is SNEGSKA (reference sequence). The germline V and J ends were trimmed by 2 bases and 8 bases, with 4 bases remaining between them.